A selection of T cell receptor beta chains follows, all from one sample in a study of blood T cell repertoires in COVID-19. The repertoire was sequenced with immunoSEQ multiplex PCR; TCRdb's copy has only in-frame clones and lacks some. The profile covers 300,000 to 400,000 clones, with around nine tenths appearing a single time and more than 3% taken by the ten largest. The specimen was peripheral blood. These TCRs come from a woman in her late teens or twenties who had recovered from COVID-19. CDR3s include the opening cysteine and the closing phenylalanine or tryptophan. A D gene is named only where the DNA matches it firmly. Clone size is shown for a subset of rows, as once, few, many or a class of expanded clone.

CDR3 length,V gene,clone size,D gene,J gene,CDR3 protein,CDR3 DNA
15,TRBV11-3,.,.,TRBJ2-2,CASSRLITSSGELFF,TGTGCCAGCAGCCGACTTATCACTAGCTCCGGGGAGCTGTTTTTT
14,TRBV5-1,.,.,TRBJ2-5,CASSPLGAAETQYF,TGCGCCAGCAGCCCACTGGGGGCAGCGGAGACCCAGTACTTC
16,TRBV7-2,.,TRBD2,TRBJ2-1,CASRASGRSSYNEQFF,TGTGCCAGCAGAGCTAGCGGGAGGAGCTCCTACAATGAGCAGTTCTTC
14,TRBV7-9,.,.,TRBJ2-1,CASSLGIGRNEQFF,TGTGCCAGCAGCTTAGGGATAGGGAGGAATGAGCAGTTCTTC
12,TRBV29-1,.,.,TRBJ1-1,CSVPRLNTEAFF,TGCAGCGTTCCCAGGTTGAACACTGAAGCTTTCTTT
11,TRBV12-3/TRBV12-4,few,.,TRBJ1-2,CASSLRGGYTF,TGTGCCAGCAGTTTGAGAGGTGGCTACACCTTC
12,TRBV7-6,.,.,TRBJ2-5,CASSLLRETQYF,TGTGCCAGCAGCTTATTACGGGAGACCCAGTACTTC
16,TRBV7-9,.,.,TRBJ2-3,CASSLGPGTATDTQYF,TGTGCCAGCAGCTTAGGTCCCGGGACTGCCACAGATACGCAGTATTTT
11,TRBV10-3,.,.,TRBJ1-1,CAMGTSTEAFF,TGTGCCATGGGGACAAGCACTGAAGCTTTCTTT
14,TRBV19,.,.,TRBJ2-5,CASSIDLREETQYF,TGTGCCAGTAGTATAGATTTGAGGGAAGAGACCCAGTACTTC
15,TRBV2,.,TRBD1,TRBJ1-1,CASSATGQGNTEAFF,TGTGCCAGCAGTGCCACGGGACAGGGGAACACTGAAGCTTTCTTT
17,TRBV9,.,.,TRBJ1-3,CASSVARDSYSGNTIYF,TGTGCCAGCAGCGTAGCCCGCGACAGTTACTCTGGAAACACCATATATTTT
13,TRBV6-5,.,.,TRBJ1-1,CASSTRAPTEAFF,TGTGCCAGCAGTACCAGGGCCCCCACTGAAGCTTTCTTT
13,TRBV18,.,.,TRBJ2-5,CASSPGAGETQYF,TGTGCCAGCTCACCAGGAGCTGGGGAGACCCAGTACTTC
12,TRBV11-3,.,TRBD1,TRBJ1-1,CASSPRDRAAFF,TGTGCCAGCAGCCCCAGGGACAGGGCGGCTTTCTTT
15,TRBV4-1,.,TRBD1,TRBJ2-3,CASSLRDRGPDTQYF,TGCGCCAGCAGCCTCAGGGACAGGGGACCAGATACGCAGTATTTT
16,TRBV9,.,TRBD1,TRBJ1-3,CASSTPADRGGGTIYF,TGTGCCAGCAGCACCCCAGCGGACAGGGGAGGAGGCACCATATATTTT
16,TRBV10-3,once,.,TRBJ1-1,CAISHPGGRLNTEAFF,TGTGCCATCAGCCACCCGGGGGGGAGGTTGAACACTGAAGCTTTCTTT
16,TRBV5-1,.,TRBD2,TRBJ2-1,CASSLILAGGDNEQFF,TGCGCCAGCAGCCTAATCCTAGCGGGAGGGGACAATGAGCAGTTCTTC
15,TRBV27,.,.,TRBJ1-2,CASSLSGQLDYGYTF,TGTGCCAGCAGTTTATCCGGACAGCTAGACTATGGCTACACCTTC
15,TRBV5-1,.,TRBD2,TRBJ2-2,CASSSLAGITGELFF,TGCGCCAGCAGCTCCTTAGCGGGAATCACCGGGGAGCTGTTTTTT
14,TRBV2,.,.,TRBJ2-6,CASNLLGGANVLTF,TGTGCCAGCAATCTTCTAGGTGGGGCCAACGTCCTGACTTTC
16,TRBV5-5,.,.,TRBJ2-3,CASSLRFEADTDTQYF,TGTGCCAGCAGCTTGCGTTTTGAGGCTGACACAGATACGCAGTATTTT
14,TRBV5-1,once,.,TRBJ1-2,CASSLANGQRSYTF,TGCGCCAGCAGCTTGGCCAACGGACAGAGGAGCTACACCTTC
15,TRBV4-3,.,.,TRBJ1-2,CASSQEGAGTTGYTF,TGCGCCAGCAGCCAAGAGGGAGCCGGGACAACCGGCTACACCTTC
12,TRBV29-1,.,.,TRBJ1-2,CSQEARVDGYTF,TGCAGCCAAGAGGCCAGGGTTGATGGCTACACCTTC
15,TRBV4-3,.,.,TRBJ2-1,CASSQGVRAYNEQFF,TGCGCCAGCAGCCAAGGAGTCAGGGCCTACAATGAGCAGTTCTTC
15,TRBV4-3,.,TRBD1,TRBJ1-2,CASSPSPRQGYGYTF,TGCGCCAGCAGCCCGTCTCCTCGACAGGGCTATGGCTACACCTTC
15,TRBV5-6,.,.,TRBJ1-4,CASSSSPGTNEKLFF,TGTGCCAGCAGCTCATCGCCGGGTACTAATGAAAAACTGTTTTTT
15,TRBV2,.,TRBD2,TRBJ2-3,CASSPTTSGGDTQYF,TGTGCCAGCAGTCCCACCACTAGCGGGGGGGATACGCAGTATTTT
15,TRBV11-2,.,.,TRBJ2-1,CASSLDRGSLNEQFF,TGTGCCAGCAGCTTAGATCGCGGTAGCCTCAATGAGCAGTTCTTC
12,TRBV29-1,.,TRBD1,TRBJ1-1,CSVGRQGTEAFF,TGCAGCGTTGGAAGACAGGGGACTGAAGCTTTCTTT
15,TRBV10-2,.,TRBD2,TRBJ2-3,CASMGGRTSTDTQYF,TGCGCCAGCATGGGAGGGAGAACTAGCACAGATACGCAGTATTTT
15,TRBV5-6,once,.,TRBJ2-5,CASSLAGEYQETQYF,TGTGCCAGCAGCTTGGCGGGGGAGTACCAAGAGACCCAGTACTTC
14,TRBV19,.,.,TRBJ1-1,CASSWGRGGTEAFF,TGTGCCAGTAGTTGGGGAAGGGGGGGAACTGAAGCTTTCTTT
14,TRBV6-5,.,TRBD2,TRBJ2-1,CASRDLAGRDEQFF,TGTGCCAGCAGAGATCTAGCGGGAAGGGATGAGCAGTTCTTC